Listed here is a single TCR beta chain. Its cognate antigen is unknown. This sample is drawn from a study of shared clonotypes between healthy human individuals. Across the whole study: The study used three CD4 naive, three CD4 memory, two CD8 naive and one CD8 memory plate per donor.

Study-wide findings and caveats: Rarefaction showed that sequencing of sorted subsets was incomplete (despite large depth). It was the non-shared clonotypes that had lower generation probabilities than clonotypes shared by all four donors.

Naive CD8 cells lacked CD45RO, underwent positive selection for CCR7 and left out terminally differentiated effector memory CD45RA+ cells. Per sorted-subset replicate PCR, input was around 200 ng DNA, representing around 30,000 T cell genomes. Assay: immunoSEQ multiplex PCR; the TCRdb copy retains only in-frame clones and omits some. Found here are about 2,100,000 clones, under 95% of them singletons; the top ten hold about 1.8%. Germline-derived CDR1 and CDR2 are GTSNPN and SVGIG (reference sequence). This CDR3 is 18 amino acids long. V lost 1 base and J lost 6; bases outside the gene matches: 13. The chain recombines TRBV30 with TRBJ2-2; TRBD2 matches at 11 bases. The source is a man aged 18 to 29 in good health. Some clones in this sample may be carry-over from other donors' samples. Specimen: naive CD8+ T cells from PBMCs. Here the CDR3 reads CAWSGQGVTSGSAGELFF. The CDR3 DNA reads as TGTGCCTGGAGTGGGCAGGGTGTCACTAGCGGGAGTGCCGGGGAGCTGTTTTTT.